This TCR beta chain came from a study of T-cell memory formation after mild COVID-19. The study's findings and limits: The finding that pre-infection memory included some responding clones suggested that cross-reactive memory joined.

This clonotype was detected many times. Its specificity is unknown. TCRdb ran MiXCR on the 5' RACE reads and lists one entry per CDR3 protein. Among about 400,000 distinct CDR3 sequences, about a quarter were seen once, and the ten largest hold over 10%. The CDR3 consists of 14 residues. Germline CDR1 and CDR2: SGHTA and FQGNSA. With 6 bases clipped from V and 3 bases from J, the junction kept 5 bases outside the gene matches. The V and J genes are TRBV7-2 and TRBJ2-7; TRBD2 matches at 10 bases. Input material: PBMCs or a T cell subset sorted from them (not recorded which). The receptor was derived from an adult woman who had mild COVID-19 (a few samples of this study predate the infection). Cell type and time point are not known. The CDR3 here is CASSSSGSLYEQYF. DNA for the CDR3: TGTGCCAGCAGTTCTAGCGGGAGTCTCTACGAGCAGTACTTC.